The rows below give T cell receptor beta chains drawn from one sample of a study of spatial heterogeneity in lung cancer. MiXCR was run by TCRdb on the 5' RACE reads, yielding one entry per CDR3 protein. In the table there are roughly 12,000 distinct CDR3 sequences, 15% to 20% of which are singletons. The sequences come from PBMCs, collected at surgery. The receptors come from a male donor with early-stage non-small cell lung cancer. Each CDR3 is given with its conserved first and last residue. The D gene is left open where the match is weak. The size entry is marked missing in some rows and otherwise reads once, few, many or a size class.

j_gene	abundance	v_gene	d_gene	CDR3aa	CDR3nt
TRBJ2-3	NA	TRBV9	TRBD2	CASSVGSGLSTGTDTQYF	TGTGCCAGCAGCGTGGGTAGCGGGCTATCAACCGGGACAGATACGCAGTATTTT
TRBJ2-2	few	TRBV20-1	TRBD2	CSARAVGTSGNTGELFF	TGCAGTGCTAGAGCGGTTGGGACTAGCGGGAACACCGGGGAGCTGTTTTTT
TRBJ2-1	many	TRBV28	NA	CASSASVTEWPEQFF	TGTGCCAGCAGTGCCTCGGTGACAGAGTGGCCTGAGCAGTTCTTC
TRBJ2-7	NA	TRBV6-6	NA	CASSYSRGYEQYF	TGTGCCAGCAGTTACTCCCGGGGGTACGAGCAGTACTTC
TRBJ1-4	NA	TRBV3-1	TRBD1	CASSFRQGAYEKLFF	TGTGCCAGCAGCTTCCGACAGGGGGCATATGAAAAACTGTTTTTT
TRBJ2-3	few	TRBV20-1	TRBD1	CSAPGQGFPDTQYF	TGCAGTGCACCGGGACAGGGTTTCCCAGATACGCAGTATTTT
TRBJ2-4	few	TRBV20-1	NA	CSANPAGLAKNIQYF	TGCAGTGCTAACCCCGCGGGACTAGCCAAAAACATTCAGTACTTC
TRBJ1-2	many	TRBV27	TRBD1	CASSFGVTGDYGYTF	TGTGCCAGCAGTTTTGGGGTGACAGGGGACTATGGCTACACCTTC
TRBJ2-5	many	TRBV5-1	NA	CASSLNGASSVETQYF	TGCGCCAGCAGCTTGAATGGTGCCTCTAGCGTTGAGACCCAGTACTTC
TRBJ2-5	few	TRBV5-1	TRBD2	CASSLVPTSGTQETQYF	TGCGCCAGCAGCTTGGTGCCTACTAGCGGAACGCAAGAGACCCAGTACTTC
TRBJ2-5	many	TRBV18	NA	CASSPQGIQETQYF	TGTGCCAGCTCACCACAAGGGATCCAAGAGACCCAGTACTTC
TRBJ2-4	few	TRBV25-1	TRBD2	CVSSDGGAKNIQYF	TGTGTCAGCAGTGACGGGGGGGCCAAAAACATTCAGTACTTC
TRBJ1-1	many	TRBV5-1	NA	CASSLVWGGTEAFF	TGCGCCAGCAGCCTAGTATGGGGAGGCACTGAAGCTTTCTTT
TRBJ2-1	many	TRBV14	NA	CASSHYGTYNEQFF	TGTGCCAGCAGCCACTACGGGACTTACAATGAGCAGTTCTTC
TRBJ2-7	NA	TRBV13	TRBD2	CASSSTSGSYEQYF	TGTGCCAGCAGCTCGACTAGCGGGAGTTACGAGCAGTACTTC
TRBJ2-7	few	TRBV3-1	NA	CASSQVNYEQYF	TGTGCCAGCAGCCAAGTGAACTACGAGCAGTACTTC
TRBJ1-3	few	TRBV27	NA	CASSRLGDSGNTIYF	TGTGCCAGCAGCCGTCTTGGTGACTCTGGAAACACCATATATTTT
TRBJ1-2	few	TRBV7-9	NA	CASSPRTDSYGYTF	TGTGCCAGCAGCCCCCGGACGGACAGCTATGGCTACACCTTC
TRBJ2-7	many	TRBV25-1	NA	CASSEWRGGISYEQYF	TGTGCCAGCAGTGAATGGAGAGGGGGTATCTCCTACGAGCAGTACTTC
TRBJ1-5	NA	TRBV19	NA	CAATKYMGNQPQHF	TGTGCCGCTACGAAATACATGGGCAATCAGCCCCAGCATTTT
TRBJ2-1	NA	TRBV7-9	NA	CASSLGASVNEQFF	TGTGCCAGCAGCTTAGGAGCCTCGGTGAATGAGCAGTTCTTC
TRBJ1-5	many	TRBV7-8	NA	CASSLASAPQHF	TGTGCCAGCAGCTTAGCTTCAGCGCCCCAGCATTTT
TRBJ1-1	many	TRBV20-1	NA	CSARDYKGPNTEAFF	TGCAGTGCTAGAGATTACAAAGGACCGAACACTGAAGCTTTCTTT
TRBJ2-2	many	TRBV25-1	NA	CASKEGGTALFF	TGTGCCAGCAAAGAGGGGGGGACAGCGCTGTTTTTT
TRBJ2-1	NA	TRBV11-2	TRBD2	CASSLSPAGYYNEQFF	TGTGCCAGCAGCTTATCCCCAGCGGGATACTACAATGAGCAGTTCTTC
TRBJ1-1	NA	TRBV28	NA	CASSLEGGNTEAFF	TGTGCCAGCAGTTTAGAGGGGGGGAACACTGAAGCTTTCTTT
TRBJ2-2	many	TRBV27	TRBD2	CASFPGGIRTGELFF	TGTGCCAGCTTCCCGGGGGGAATACGGACCGGGGAGCTGTTTTTT
TRBJ1-2	NA	TRBV13	TRBD1	CASSLGTALINYGYTF	TGTGCCAGCAGCTTGGGGACAGCCCTGATTAACTATGGCTACACCTTC
TRBJ1-4	many	TRBV28	NA	CASSFGVFGEKLFF	TGTGCCAGCAGTTTCGGGGTTTTTGGTGAAAAACTGTTTTTT
TRBJ1-1	few	TRBV3-1	NA	CASSQGYALNTEAFF	TGTGCCAGCAGCCAAGGATACGCCTTGAACACTGAAGCTTTCTTT
TRBJ1-1	NA	TRBV9	NA	CASSQDRGTEAFF	TGTGCCAGCAGCCAGGACAGAGGGACTGAAGCTTTCTTT
TRBJ2-2	many	TRBV7-3	NA	CASSSGQNTGELFF	TGTGCCAGCAGCTCTGGACAAAACACCGGGGAGCTGTTTTTT
TRBJ2-1	many	TRBV28	NA	CASSESLNNEQFF	TGTGCCAGTAGTGAGAGCCTTAACAATGAGCAGTTCTTC
TRBJ2-1	few	TRBV6-5	NA	CASSYSAISNEQFF	TGTGCCAGCAGTTACTCGGCTATCTCCAATGAGCAGTTCTTC
TRBJ2-3	NA	TRBV6-1	NA	CASSERGGRFTDTQYF	TGTGCCAGCAGTGAAAGGGGGGGCCGATTCACAGATACGCAGTATTTT
TRBJ2-2	NA	TRBV28	TRBD1	CASGPRDRDAGGELFF	TGTGCCAGCGGACCCCGGGACAGGGACGCCGGCGGGGAGCTGTTTTTT
TRBJ2-3	NA	TRBV7-6	NA	CASSLDGDTQYF	TGTGCCAGCAGCTTAGATGGTGATACGCAGTATTTT
TRBJ2-1	few	TRBV18	TRBD2	CASSPQGLASYNEQFF	TGTGCCAGCTCACCCCAAGGACTAGCGTCCTACAATGAGCAGTTCTTC
TRBJ2-7	NA	TRBV4-2	TRBD2	CASSQDGTTSGSYEQYF	TGTGCCAGCAGCCAAGATGGTACGACTAGCGGGAGCTACGAGCAGTACTTC
TRBJ2-7	NA	TRBV25-1	NA	CASSSQGYEQYF	TGTGCCAGCAGTTCTCAGGGATACGAGCAGTACTTC
TRBJ2-7	few	TRBV7-6	TRBD1	CASSARQGITGDEQYF	TGTGCCAGCAGCGCCCGACAGGGGATCACCGGGGACGAGCAGTACTTC
TRBJ2-3	NA	TRBV7-2	TRBD2	CASSPQTSADTQYF	TGTGCCAGCAGCCCCCAGACTAGCGCAGATACGCAGTATTTT
TRBJ2-7	many	TRBV6-1	NA	CASSEAARRDYEQYF	TGTGCCAGCAGTGAAGCGGCGCGGAGGGACTACGAGCAGTACTTC
TRBJ1-5	many	TRBV2	NA	CASRGTSNQPQHF	TGTGCCAGCAGGGGGACTTCAAATCAGCCCCAGCATTTT
TRBJ2-5	NA	TRBV29-1	NA	CSVDGQVDKTQYF	TGCAGCGTTGATGGGCAGGTGGACAAGACCCAGTACTTC
TRBJ1-4	many	TRBV4-1	NA	CASSQELRGGTNEKLFF	TGCGCCAGCAGCCAAGAATTGAGGGGAGGAACTAATGAAAAACTGTTTTTT
TRBJ2-3	few	TRBV9	NA	CASSVEGKGSTQYF	TGTGCCAGCAGCGTAGAAGGGAAGGGATCGACGCAGTATTTT
TRBJ2-1	many	TRBV12-3/TRBV12-4	NA	CASSPSGGGGNEQFF	TGTGCCAGCAGCCCCTCAGGGGGCGGGGGCAATGAGCAGTTCTTC
TRBJ1-6	many	TRBV28	NA	CASRRATYNSPLHF	TGTGCCAGCAGAAGGGCGACCTATAATTCACCCCTCCACTTT
TRBJ2-7	many	TRBV27	NA	CASSLKGGGVSYEQYF	TGTGCCAGCAGTTTAAAAGGGGGAGGAGTATCCTACGAGCAGTACTTC
TRBJ1-2	NA	TRBV10-3	NA	CAISESGSNYGYTF	TGTGCCATCAGTGAGTCTGGCAGTAACTATGGCTACACCTTC
TRBJ2-3	many	TRBV9	NA	CASSVRWRDPLDTQYF	TGTGCCAGCAGCGTAAGATGGCGGGATCCCCTCGATACGCAGTATTTT
TRBJ2-5	few	TRBV29-1	NA	CSVEGRLETQYF	TGCAGCGTTGAGGGCAGGCTAGAGACCCAGTACTTC
TRBJ2-5	medium-sized	TRBV28	NA	CASTPPGLASQETQYF	TGTGCCAGCACCCCCCCGGGTCTAGCGAGCCAAGAGACCCAGTACTTC
TRBJ2-7	once	TRBV12-3/TRBV12-4	TRBD2	CASSLGTSPYEQYF	TGTGCCAGCAGTTTAGGGACTAGCCCCTACGAGCAGTACTTC